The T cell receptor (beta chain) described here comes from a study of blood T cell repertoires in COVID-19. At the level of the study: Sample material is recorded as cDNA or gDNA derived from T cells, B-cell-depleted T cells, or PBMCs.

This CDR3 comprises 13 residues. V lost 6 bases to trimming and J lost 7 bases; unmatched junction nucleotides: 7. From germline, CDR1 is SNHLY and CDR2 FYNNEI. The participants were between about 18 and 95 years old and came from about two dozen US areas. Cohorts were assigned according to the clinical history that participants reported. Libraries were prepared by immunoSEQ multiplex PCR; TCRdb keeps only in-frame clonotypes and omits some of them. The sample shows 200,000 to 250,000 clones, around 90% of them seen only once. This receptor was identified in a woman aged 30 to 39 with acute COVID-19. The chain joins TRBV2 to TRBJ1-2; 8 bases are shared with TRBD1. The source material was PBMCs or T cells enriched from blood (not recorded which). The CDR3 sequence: CASRADRASGYTF. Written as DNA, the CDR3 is TGTGCCAGCAGGGCGGACAGGGCGAGTGGCTACACCTTC.